This T cell receptor (beta chain) originates from a study of shared clonotypes between healthy human individuals. Findings and caveats of the study: It was the few donors that limited the genetic and exposure-history diversity represented. Naive subsets generally exceeded memory subsets in estimated richness. At large depth, rarefaction still showed sorted-subset sequencing to be incomplete.

Some clones are missing from TCRdb's copy, which holds only in-frame ones; the method was immunoSEQ multiplex PCR. The sample contains under 2,000,000 clones, approximately 94% of which appear only once. V lost 3 bases to trimming and J lost 2 bases, with 17 bases between them. This CDR3 spans 16 amino acids. Germline CDR1 is SGHRS and CDR2 is YFSETQ. As to this clone: Its antigen is unidentified.

Naive CD8 populations comprised CD45RO-negative cells positively selected for CCR7, excluding terminally differentiated effector memory CD45RA+ cells. The donor cohort consisted entirely of Caucasian adults residing in Nashville, Tennessee. The chain couples TRBV5-1 to TRBJ2-5, with D maybe TRBD1 (6 bases). The sequenced sample was naive CD8+ T cells sorted from blood. The sequence was collected from a man aged 18 to 30 in good health. CDR3 DNA: TGCGCCAGCAGCTGGGGGCCACAGGGCCCTCAAGAGACCCAGTACTTC. Translation gives CASSWGPQGPQETQYF.